Detailed here is one T cell receptor (beta chain). Its antigen target is currently unknown. Base-call qualities are not available, and no considerably larger clone is one nucleotide away. This record comes from a study of low-dose radiotherapy and immunotherapy resistance in tumors (dated by TCRdb to 2022 to 2024). The study in broad terms: In Cohort 1, 0.5 Gy per fraction was delivered every 2 weeks, and a total PTV dose of 6.5 Gy was prescribed. Cohort 2 received 1 Gy per fraction every two weeks, with a total of 13 Gy over 26 weeks. Patients were given nivolumab as a 240 mg flat dose every two weeks and ipilimumab at 1 mg/kg every six weeks, with both drugs delivered intravenously. Every two weeks, patients got intravenous cyclophosphamide at 200 mg/m2, given one day ahead of each radiation and immunotherapy administration. Aspirin 300 mg was taken orally once daily by patients for four cycles, starting on cycle 1 day 1. Trial participants were not randomized into treatment groups. Eight patients were included in the translational analysis, namely three from the first dose cohort plus the first five from the second dose cohort.

The sequencing machine was an Illumina HiSeq 2500. To make first-strand cDNA, Superscript III was used along with a set of TRAV- and TRBV-specific primers so that both the TCRalpha and TCRbeta chains were covered. TCRs were amplified with Phusion for around 21 PCR cycles, with a constant-region primer paired with the adapter attached to the V primers. Amplification of the isolated mRNA was done with the MessageAmp II aRNA Amplification Kit, which involved a roughly 15-hour in vitro transcription at 37 degrees C. The Dynabeads mRNA DIRECT Purification Kit was used to isolate the mRNA for TCR sequencing. Indexed Illumina adapters were added in a second Phusion PCR of 20 to 25 cycles, and the PCR products were purified with AMPure XP beads. The paper's processing steps were these. Custom Perl scripts pooled TCR sequences encoding the same protein, removed out-of-frame sequences and computed each clonotype's abundance. Any TCR sequence backed by just one read was left out of the analysis. Shannon entropy, Gini index, clonality, richness, and the frequency of TCRs shared between repertoires were included as repertoire metrics. The public reads were run again by TCRdb, first through fastp at Q25 and then through MiXCR, and only productive beta chains were kept. Entries that share a CDR3 protein sequence are merged under the most common genes and DNA. TCRdb, not the original authors, processed these V and J calls. The table for this sample lists tens of thousands of distinct CDR3 sequences; approximately 31% of them were counted only once. The ten largest make up 11% of the sample.

The time point tag for this specimen amounts to: before trial treatment. Donors were enrolled in RACIN, a single-arm phase I dose-escalation trial combining nivolumab, ipilimumab, aspirin, low-dose cyclophosphamide and low-dose radiotherapy. Eligible patients had advanced, TIL-negative solid tumors. The CDR1 and CDR2 encoded by the germline V gene (reference sequence) are LNHDA and SQIVND. Unmatched junction bases come to 5, with V trimmed by 8 bases and J by 0 bases. The CDR3 runs 15 amino acids, cysteine and phenylalanine included. Only the CDR3 part of the read is kept: 45 bases, read in frame from the first base.

This sequence was found in a female donor with ovarian cancer. The sample in question was PBMCs, obtained before treatment. The sequence links TRBV19 to TRBJ2-3; 10 bases in the middle match TRBD1. This receptor has the CDR3 CASRDRGGSTDTQYF. The sequence in DNA is TGTGCCAGTCGGGACAGGGGCGGAAGCACAGATACGCAGTATTTT. Where the CDR3 stops, the reference TRBV19 and TRBJ2-3 genes take over; the full variable domain is DGGITQSPKYLFRKEGQNVTLSCEQNLNHDAMYWYRQDPGQGLRLIYYSQIVNDFQKGDIAEGYSVSREKKESFPLTVTSAQKNPTAFYLCASRDRGGSTDTQYFGPGTRLTVL.